The 19 T cell receptor beta chains presented below share a single source sample, sequenced in a study of T cell responses to AZD1222 COVID-19 vaccine (dated by TCRdb to the early 2020s). To prepare the library, the immunoSEQ multiplex PCR assay was applied. TCRdb retrieved this table from immuneACCESS and kept in-frame rearrangements only. Not all clones are present; in checked studies, unresolved V genes account for under half, and no reason is known for the remainder. Recorded for this sample are some 90,000 clones; under 90% of them occurred a single time. Of the sample, 2% to 2.5% falls within the top ten clones. What the time point label conveys for this sample: baseline before first vaccination. Source: peripheral blood, taken on day 0 of AZD1222 vaccination. The source is an adult in good health.

The chain combines TRBV4-3 with TRBJ2-1; 7 bases are shared with TRBD1. This CDR3 is built from 15 residues. The V gene end was trimmed by 6 bases and the J gene end by 0 bases; junction bases not matched to a gene: 5. Germline CDR1 LGHNA, CDR2 YSLEER. The CDR3 is CASSLDRASYNEQFF. Written as DNA, the CDR3 is TGCGCCAGCAGTCTAGACAGGGCCTCCTACAATGAGCAGTTCTTC.

J is TRBJ2-4 and V is TRBV2, with TRBD1 identical over 8 bases. Germline-derived CDR1 and CDR2 are SNHLY and FYNNEI. This CDR3 is built from 12 residues. V lost 4 bases and J lost 13; bases outside the gene matches: 6. CDR3 in amino acids: CASSGLGQEQYF. The CDR3 DNA reads TGTGCCAGCAGTGGATTGGGACAGGAACAGTACTTC.

The V and J genes are TRBV6-5 and TRBJ1-5; TRBD1 matches 8 bases. V gave up 6 bases and J gave up 4 bases; unmatched junction bases: 8. Germline V gene data show CDR1 as MNHEY and CDR2 as SVGAGI. The CDR3 length is 15 residues. CDR3 loop: CASSARDRTNQPQHF. DNA of the CDR3: TGTGCCAGCAGCGCGCGGGACAGGACAAATCAGCCCCAGCATTTT.

This clone showed up just once. The V gene is TRBV5-1, the J gene TRBJ1-6, with D hard to call. Trimming removed 0 bases at V and 3 bases at J, with 10 bases between. This CDR3 has 16 amino acids. Germline lookup yields CDR1 SGHRS and CDR2 YFSETQ. The CDR3 sequence: CASSLEAGNYNSPLHF. Written as DNA, the CDR3 is TGCGCCAGCAGCTTGGAAGCGGGGAACTATAATTCACCCCTCCACTTT.

The V call is TRBV28, the J call TRBJ2-7; no clear D gene. The length of the CDR3 is 13 residues. Germline V CDR1 and CDR2: MDHEN, SYDVKM. V dropped 1 base and J dropped 3 bases, with 7 bases sitting between them. CDR3 protein: CASSLFGSYEQYF. The CDR3 nucleotides read TGTGCCAGCAGTTTATTCGGCAGCTACGAGCAGTACTTC.

The chain recombines TRBV6-5 with TRBJ1-1; tentative D call: TRBD1 (5 bases). There are 16 residues in the CDR3. Germline V CDR1 and CDR2: MNHEY, SVGAGI. Trimming pared 1 base from V and 1 base from J, leaving 13 bases between. The CDR3 nucleotides read TGTGCCAGCAGTTACTGGGGGTGGCAGGGGAACACTGAAGCTTTCTTT. Residues: CASSYWGWQGNTEAFF.

The V and J genes are TRBV4-3 and TRBJ1-2, with D possibly TRBD1 on 6 matching bases. Deletions cut 4 bases from V and 1 base from J, with 16 bases between. From germline, CDR1 is LGHNA and CDR2 YSLEER. The CDR3 runs 16 residues. Written as DNA, the CDR3 is TGCGCCAGCAGCCCCGAAATTCCCAGGGGTAACTATGGCTACACCTTC. It is translated as CASSPEIPRGNYGYTF.

The chain is built from TRBV19 and TRBJ1-2; perhaps TRBD1 as D (5 bases). The CDR3 is 14 amino acids. Looked up from germline, CDR1 is LNHDA and CDR2 is SQIVND (reference sequence). Trimming pared 7 bases from V and 4 bases from J, leaving 16 bases between. CDR3 DNA sequence: TGTGCCAGTACCCCCCTGCGGGGGGTCTATGGCTACACCTTC. It specifies CASTPLRGVYGYTF.

V gene TRBV30 combines with J gene TRBJ2-2; possible D gene TRBD1, 5 bases. Germline values: CDR1 GTSNPN, CDR2 SVGIG (reference sequence). Trimming removed 8 bases at V and 0 bases at J, with 13 bases between. The CDR3 has 14 residues. CDR3 coding DNA: TGTGCCAGTAAGGGGCATACGAACACCGGGGAGCTGTTTTTT. Its protein is CASKGHTNTGELFF.

CDR3 amino acids: CASSEALSLYGYTF. The CDR3 DNA reads TGTGCCAGCAGTGAAGCGCTTTCCCTGTATGGCTACACCTTC. The chain has TRBV2 and TRBJ1-2, with unresolved D. V dropped 0 bases and J dropped 5 bases, with 10 bases sitting between them. Germline CDR1 is SNHLY and CDR2 is FYNNEI. The CDR3 has 14 amino acids.

CDR3 sequence: CASSQETAGAEPIYEQYF. The CDR3 nucleotides read TGTGCCAGCAGCCAAGAAACAGCGGGGGCCGAACCTATCTACGAGCAGTACTTC. The J gene is TRBJ2-7, the V gene TRBV4-2; 8 bases agree with TRBD2. In germline, CDR1 is LGHNA, CDR2 YNFKEQ. J was trimmed by 3 bases and V by 0 bases; bases with no gene match: 13. The CDR3 has 18 residues.

The chain recombines TRBV9 with TRBJ1-6; D perhaps matches TRBD1 (5 bases). Germline CDR1 reads SGDLS; CDR2 reads YYNGEE. Trimming shortened V by 0 bases and J by 10 bases, and 23 bases separated the two germline ends. The CDR3 is 18 residues long. CDR3 nucleotide sequence: TGTGCCAGCAGCGTAGCTATTTCGAGCGACAGACTCTACTCACCCCTCCACTTT. This gives the protein CASSVAISSDRLYSPLHF.

Turning to this clone: One end of the junction does not line up with germline, which may come from a read error. CDR3: CASILGVNTEAFF. CDR3 DNA sequence: TGTGCCAGCATCTTAGGGGTGAACACTGAAGCTTTCTTT. The rearrangement joins TRBV7-8 to TRBJ1-1; TRBD1 is a possible D gene (5 bases). This CDR3 is built from 13 residues. Germline CDR1 and CDR2: SGHVS and FQNEAQ.

The chain uses TRBV18 and TRBJ2-7; a weak D match, TRBD1 (5 bases). V shed 3 bases and J shed 7 bases, with 16 bases lying between them. The germline gives CDR1 KGHSH, CDR2 LQKENI. This CDR3 region has 14 residues. CDR3 sequence (DNA): TGTGCCAGCTCACCCGTAGGGGCCTCATGGGAGCAGTACTTC. Amino acids: CASSPVGASWEQYF.

V is TRBV18 and J is TRBJ1-2, with D maybe TRBD1 (5 bases). The CDR3 loop spans 18 amino acids. Trimming took 4 bases from V and 6 from J, leaving 27 bases between them. Germline CDR1 KGHSH, CDR2 LQKENI. The chain's CDR3 is CASSLALQLTGEADGYTF. In nucleotides, the CDR3 is TGTGCCAGCTCACTCGCTCTACAACTCACAGGCGAGGCGGATGGCTACACCTTC.

The chain recombines TRBV7-9 with TRBJ1-6, with unresolved D. Germline CDR1 reads SEHNR; CDR2 reads FQNEAQ (reference sequence). The CDR3 totals 15 residues. V was pared by 1 base and J by 9 bases, with 13 bases between. In nucleotides, the CDR3 is TGTGCCAGCAGCTTAGACCCGGTACTGGGTTCACCCCTCCACTTT. Amino acid sequence: CASSLDPVLGSPLHF.

J is TRBJ1-2 and V is TRBV23-1, with unresolved D. TRBV23-1 belongs to the ORF category, with a function that is uncertain. V lost 7 bases, J lost 3 bases, and 15 bases lay in between. The CDR3 consists of 14 residues. The CDR3 loop is CASKKRARYYGYTF. CDR3 nucleotide sequence: TGCGCCAGCAAAAAAAGGGCCCGATACTATGGCTACACCTTC.

The rearrangement uses TRBV6-5 and TRBJ1-3; no clear D gene. The CDR3 sequence is 14 residues long. V was clipped by 0 bases and J by 4 bases, with 7 bases between them. CDR1 and CDR2 (germline): MNHEY, SVGAGI. CDR3 in amino acids: CASSYSRIGNTIYF. In nucleotides, the CDR3 is TGTGCCAGCAGTTACTCCCGGATCGGAAACACCATATATTTT.

This rearrangement joins TRBV3-1 (or the pseudogene TRBV3-2) to TRBJ1-1; TRBD1 agrees at 7 bases. V was pared by 3 bases and J by 8 bases, with 3 bases of the junction left unmatched. Germline assignment: CDR1 LGHDT and CDR2 YNNKEL (reference sequence). The CDR3 contains 12 residues. CDR3: CASSQTGWEAFF. The CDR3 DNA follows: TGTGCCAGCAGCCAGACAGGGTGGGAAGCTTTCTTT.